This entry is about one T cell receptor beta chain. Its cognate antigen is unknown. Sequenced by immunoSEQ multiplex PCR; TCRdb stores in-frame clones only, minus some. The sample records some 67,000 clones, about 72% being singletons. Each patient with chemo-refractory metastatic non-small-cell lung cancer was treated with focal radiation plus CTLA-4 blockade using ipilimumab. This record belongs to a study of radiotherapy plus CTLA-4 blockade in lung cancer. As for the study in general: Objective responses were seen in over 15% of patients, disease control in around 31%. Study results and limitations: Blood-borne expansion of tumor-derived TCR clones followed radiotherapy plus ipilimumab. It was early blood T cell clone dynamics, with interferon-beta, that reportedly best predicted response.

The CDR3 covers 14 residues. The germline V gene has CDR1 MNHNS and CDR2 SASEGT. J gave up 0 bases and V 6 bases, and 3 bases lay outside the gene matches. The origin of this receptor is a human donor with non-small cell lung cancer whose response to radiotherapy plus ipilimumab could not be evaluated. Some clones in this sample may be carry-over from other donors' samples. The source was peripheral blood, collected from a patient treated with radiotherapy plus ipilimumab. The rearrangement links TRBV6-1 to TRBJ1-2, with 8 bases that match TRBD1. The CDR3 DNA reads as TGTGCCAGCAGGACAGGGGAAGCTAACTATGGCTACACCTTC. This gives the protein CASRTGEANYGYTF.